This is a list of T cell receptor beta chains from one sample in a study of cytomegalovirus exposure and HLA in healthy donors. Measured with immunoSEQ multiplex PCR; TCRdb has only the in-frame clones, and not every one. The sample lists about 160,000 clones, about three quarters occurring once. The sequenced sample was PBMCs. The receptors shown here come from a female donor in good health and CMV-seronegative. CDR3s include the opening cysteine and the closing phenylalanine or tryptophan. D genes are given only for firm matches. Not all rows give a size; the values are once, few, many and, for expanded clones, a class.

>TRBD2|.|TRBJ2-5|18|TRBV5-1
CASSLGQLSGRTGETQYF
TGCGCCAGCAGCTTGGGCCAACTTAGCGGGAGGACAGGGGAGACCCAGTACTTC
>.|.|TRBJ2-2|13|TRBV5-1
CASSLLLGGELFF
TGCGCCAGCAGCTTGCTTCTAGGCGGGGAGCTGTTTTTT
>TRBD2|.|TRBJ2-7|15|TRBV4-1
CASSQGLAGAYEQYF
TGCGCCAGCAGCCAGGGACTAGCGGGGGCCTACGAGCAGTACTTC
>TRBD2|.|TRBJ2-7|15|TRBV4-1
CASSRQTSGVYEQYF
TGCGCCAGCAGCCGCCAAACTAGCGGGGTGTACGAGCAGTACTTC
>.|few|TRBJ1-1|15|TRBV6-1
CASSELAYYGTEAFF
TGTGCCAGCAGTGAATTGGCTTATTACGGGACTGAAGCTTTCTTT
>.|.|TRBJ2-3|12|TRBV6-5
CAIRTVEDTQYF
TGTGCCATCCGGACAGTTGAAGATACGCAGTATTTT
>.|.|TRBJ2-6|16|TRBV19
CASSMVTVSGANVLTF
TGTGCCAGTAGTATGGTCACAGTCTCTGGGGCCAACGTCCTGACTTTC
>.|.|TRBJ2-2|17|TRBV9
CASSVGEGGRLTGELFF
TGTGCCAGCAGCGTAGGGGAAGGAGGTAGACTAACCGGGGAGCTGTTTTTT
>.|.|TRBJ1-1|16|TRBV5-5
CASSLLAGMMNTEAFF
TGTGCCAGCAGCTTGCTGGCAGGGATGATGAACACTGAAGCTTTCTTT
>.|.|TRBJ1-2|13|TRBV9
CASSKDINYGYTF
TGTGCCAGCAGCAAGGACATTAACTATGGCTACACCTTC
>.|once|TRBJ1-3|12|TRBV7-9
CASSLGPDTIYF
TGTGCCAGCAGCTTAGGGCCTGACACCATATATTTT
>.|.|TRBJ2-3|11|TRBV2
CASSDLDTQYF
TGTGCCAGCAGTGATCTGGATACGCAGTATTTT
>TRBD1|.|TRBJ2-1|14|TRBV9
CASSVGDSLSEQFF
TGTGCCAGCAGCGTTGGGGACAGTCTGTCTGAGCAGTTCTTC
>.|.|TRBJ1-1|13|TRBV7-3
CTSSHGQNTEAFF
TGTACCAGCAGCCACGGACAGAACACTGAAGCTTTCTTT
>TRBD2|.|TRBJ2-4|15|TRBV28
CASSLAGGGSDIQYF
TGTGCCAGCAGCCTAGCGGGAGGGGGTTCGGACATTCAGTACTTC
>TRBD2|.|TRBJ2-2|14|TRBV4-1
CASRAGVGTGELFF
TGCGCCAGCCGGGCGGGAGTTGGCACCGGGGAGCTGTTTTTT
>TRBD2|.|TRBJ2-1|15|TRBV4-1
CASRGGLAGNNEQFF
TGCGCCAGCAGAGGGGGGCTAGCGGGCAACAATGAGCAGTTCTTC
>.|.|TRBJ1-2|14|TRBV6-5
CASSYTQGGVGYTF
TGTGCCAGCAGTTACACGCAGGGTGGCGTTGGCTACACCTTC
>TRBD1|once|TRBJ2-3|14|TRBV7-3
CASSPGQATDTQYF
TGTGCCAGCAGTCCAGGACAGGCCACAGATACGCAGTATTTT
>.|.|TRBJ1-2|13|TRBV9
CASSVTLGDGYTF
TGTGCCAGCAGCGTCACCTTAGGGGATGGCTACACCTTC
>.|.|TRBJ2-2|13|TRBV7-3
CASSSLNTGELFF
TGTGCCAGCAGCTCCTTGAACACCGGGGAGCTGTTTTTT
>TRBD2|.|TRBJ2-1|15|TRBV10-3
CAISGLAGEVNEQFF
TGTGCCATCAGTGGGTTGGCGGGAGAAGTCAATGAGCAGTTCTTC
>.|.|TRBJ1-1|14|TRBV18
CASSPSVDSPEAFF
TGTGCCAGCTCACCTTCGGTTGACAGTCCTGAAGCTTTCTTT
>.|.|TRBJ1-2|14|TRBV7-9
CASSLVEGGWGYTF
TGTGCCAGCAGCTTGGTGGAGGGCGGTTGGGGCTACACCTTC
>TRBD1|.|TRBJ1-4|15|TRBV7-9
CASSQTGGTNEKLFF
TGTGCCAGCAGCCAGACAGGGGGAACTAATGAAAAACTGTTTTTT
>.|.|TRBJ1-2|14|TRBV27
CASSSNGQRYGYTF
TGTGCCAGCAGTTCCAATGGACAGCGCTATGGCTACACCTTC
>TRBD1|few|TRBJ1-4|16|TRBV2
CASSGGVGTGYEKLFF
TGTGCCAGCAGTGGAGGTGTAGGGACAGGGTACGAAAAACTGTTTTTT
>TRBD1|.|TRBJ2-3|17|TRBV27
CASKSHRDRISSDTQYF
TGTGCCAGCAAATCCCACCGGGACAGGATTTCGTCGGATACGCAGTATTTT
>.|.|TRBJ1-2|16|TRBV30
CAWHPAGAPLGYGYTF
TGTGCCTGGCACCCGGCAGGGGCTCCCCTCGGATATGGCTACACCTTC
>.|.|TRBJ2-3|14|TRBV5-1
CASSLLGGVDTQYF
TGCGCCAGCAGCTTGCTGGGGGGAGTAGATACGCAGTATTTT
>.|.|TRBJ1-3|15|TRBV5-5
CASSFQAPSGNTIYF
TGTGCCAGCAGCTTTCAGGCCCCCTCTGGAAACACCATATATTTT
>.|.|TRBJ2-1|15|TRBV10-1
CASSGGGRSYNEQFF
TGCGCCAGCAGTGGAGGGGGAAGGTCCTACAATGAGCAGTTCTTC
>.|.|TRBJ1-2|11|TRBV30
CAWNRGGGYTF
TGTGCCTGGAATCGCGGGGGCGGCTACACCTTC
>.|.|TRBJ2-1|16|TRBV19
CASSPIPGHTYNEQFF
TGTGCCAGTAGTCCGATTCCGGGACATACCTACAATGAGCAGTTCTTC
>.|.|TRBJ1-4|14|TRBV30
CAWSVRGTNEKLFF
TGTGCCTGGAGTGTACGGGGGACTAATGAAAAACTGTTTTTT
>TRBD1|.|TRBJ2-7|14|TRBV4-2
CASRAGTGFDEQHF
TGTGCCAGCAGGGCCGGGACAGGGTTCGACGAGCAGCACTTC
>.|.|TRBJ2-4|14|TRBV25-1
CASSESGGIDIQYF
TGTGCCAGCAGTGAATCAGGTGGAATTGACATTCAGTACTTC
>TRBD2|.|TRBJ2-5|16|TRBV5-1
CASSPPSGLAGETQYF
TGCGCCAGCAGCCCCCCCTCTGGACTAGCGGGGGAGACCCAGTACTTC
>TRBD1|.|TRBJ1-1|15|TRBV30
CAWSFLDRVDTEAFF
TGTGCCTGGAGCTTTCTTGACAGGGTGGACACTGAAGCTTTCTTT
>.|.|TRBJ2-7|14|TRBV7-2
CASSIPGGSYEQYF
TGTGCCAGCAGTATCCCTGGGGGGAGCTACGAGCAGTACTTC
>.|.|TRBJ2-4|15|TRBV5-1
CASRQDILAKNIQYF
TGCGCCAGCAGACAAGACATCCTAGCCAAAAACATTCAGTACTTC
>TRBD1|.|TRBJ1-5|15|TRBV7-2
CASSPRTGGNQPQHF
TGTGCCAGCAGCCCTCGGACAGGGGGAAATCAGCCCCAGCATTTT
>.|.|TRBJ1-5|14|TRBV19
CASSRAGEGWAQHF
TGTGCCAGTAGTAGGGCGGGTGAGGGCTGGGCCCAGCATTTT
>.|.|TRBJ2-5|15|TRBV10-3
CAISVRQGGGETQYF
TGTGCCATCAGTGTTAGGCAGGGAGGGGGAGAGACCCAGTACTTC
>TRBD1|.|TRBJ1-2|15|TRBV5-6
CASSARDRGRGGYTF
TGTGCCAGCAGCGCACGGGACAGGGGTAGAGGCGGCTACACCTTC
>TRBD2|.|TRBJ2-3|16|TRBV7-9
CASSPTWRGGLDTQYF
TGTGCCAGCAGCCCCACCTGGCGGGGGGGCCTGGATACGCAGTATTTT
>.|many|TRBJ1-1|14|TRBV19
CASEAGLRNTEAFF
TGTGCCAGTGAAGCGGGACTAAGAAACACTGAAGCTTTCTTT
>TRBD1|.|TRBJ2-6|18|TRBV9
CASSPRRDRGSGANVLTF
TGTGCCAGCAGCCCTCGTCGAGACAGGGGGTCTGGGGCCAACGTCCTGACTTTC
>TRBD1|.|TRBJ2-3|15|TRBV6-5
CASSSRTGGTDTQYF
TGTGCCAGCAGTTCGAGGACAGGTGGCACAGATACGCAGTATTTT
>.|few|TRBJ1-1|11|TRBV30
CAWTVNTEAFF
TGTGCCTGGACAGTGAACACTGAAGCTTTCTTT
>TRBD1|.|TRBJ2-7|13|TRBV30
CAWTPTGMGEQYF
TGTGCCTGGACCCCGACAGGGATGGGGGAGCAGTACTTC
>TRBD1|.|TRBJ2-7|15|TRBV18
CASSPPGDRDYEQYF
TGTGCCAGCTCACCACCAGGGGACAGGGACTACGAGCAGTACTTC
>.|few|TRBJ2-1|15|TRBV2
CASSELRGSYNEQFF
TGTGCCAGCAGTGAACTCAGGGGCTCCTACAATGAGCAGTTCTTC
>.|.|TRBJ2-3|16|TRBV30
CAWSLKLYYARDTQYF
TGTGCCTGGAGCCTTAAGCTATACTACGCGAGGGATACGCAGTATTTT
>TRBD1|.|TRBJ1-5|14|TRBV10-3
CAISELDRTGPQHF
TGTGCCATCAGTGAGTTGGACAGGACGGGGCCCCAGCATTTT
>.|.|TRBJ1-6|17|TRBV5-6
CASSSVKGSSYNSPLHF
TGTGCCAGCAGCTCGGTTAAGGGGTCCTCCTATAATTCACCCCTCCACTTT
>.|few|TRBJ2-5|15|TRBV12-5
CASGAPAGSGETQYF
TGTGCTAGTGGTGCCCCGGCAGGGTCGGGAGAGACCCAGTACTTC